This T cell receptor beta chain was recorded in a study of cytomegalovirus exposure and HLA in healthy donors. Both 60 Vbeta primers and 13 Jbeta primers went into the PCR. Profiling relied on immunoSEQ multiplex PCR, and the TCRdb table lists in-frame clones only, not all of them. In the table there are under 150,000 clones, 65% to 85% of which are singletons. V lost 6 bases to trimming and J lost 9 bases, with 21 bases between them. The CDR3 length is 15 residues. Germline CDR1 and CDR2: MNHEY and SVGAGI. This TCR came from a male donor in good health and CMV-seronegative. The genes are TRBV6-5 and TRBJ2-1; D might be TRBD1 (5 bases). The sample consisted of PBMCs. CDR3 loop: CASRATGSQGIEQFF. DNA of the CDR3: TGTGCCAGCAGGGCGACCGGCAGCCAGGGAATTGAGCAGTTCTTC.